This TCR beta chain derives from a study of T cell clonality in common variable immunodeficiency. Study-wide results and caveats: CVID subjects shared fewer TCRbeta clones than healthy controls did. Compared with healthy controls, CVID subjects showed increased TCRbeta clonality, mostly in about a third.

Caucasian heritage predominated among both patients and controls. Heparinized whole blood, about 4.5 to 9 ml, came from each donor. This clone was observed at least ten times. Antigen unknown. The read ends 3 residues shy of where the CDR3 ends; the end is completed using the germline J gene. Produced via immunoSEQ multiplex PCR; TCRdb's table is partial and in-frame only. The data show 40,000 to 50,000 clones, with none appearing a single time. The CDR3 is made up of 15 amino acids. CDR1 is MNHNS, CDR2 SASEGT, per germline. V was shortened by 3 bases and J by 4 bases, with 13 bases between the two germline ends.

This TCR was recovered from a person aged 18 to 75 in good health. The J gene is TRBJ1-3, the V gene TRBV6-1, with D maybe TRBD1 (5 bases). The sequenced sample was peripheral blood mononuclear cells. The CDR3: CASSDQGGGGNTIYF. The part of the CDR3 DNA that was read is TGTGCCAGCAGTGATCAGGGCGGAGGGGGAAACACC.